This T cell receptor beta chain was retrieved from a study of CD8 T cells in Susac syndrome. General study points: CD8+ clonal expansion in Susac peaked in TEMRA cells and active patients. The study conceded that its TCR sequencing and HLA analysis involved relatively few individuals.

With random hexamers, 0.5 to 1 ug RNA was reverse transcribed. TCRdb fed the immunoSEQ multiplex PCR reads into MiXCR, producing one record per CDR3 protein. The sample consists of some 200,000 distinct CDR3 sequences, over 90% of them appearing once. Note on this clonotype: Its antigen is unknown.

Sequencing was performed on CD8+ T cells from PBMCs. The TCR was taken from a human donor with Susac syndrome.

The CDR3 DNA reads as TGTGCCAGCAGTTTATCCCGATCGCAGGGGGTCTGGGGCTACACCTTC. This sequence encodes CASSLSRSQGVWGYTF. The chain employs TRBV27 and TRBJ1-2; 7 positions match TRBD1. This CDR3 has 16 residues. V was clipped by 0 bases and J by 8 bases; unmatched bases: 12. Germline V lookup: CDR1 MNHEY, CDR2 SMNVEV (reference sequence).